Reported below is one T cell receptor beta chain. TCR sequencing used cDNA made by reverse transcription of extracted RNA. The assay was immunoSEQ multiplex PCR, and TCRdb's table has in-frame clones only and misses some. Of over 85,000 clones in the sample, about 58% were seen once. The data were obtained in a study of CD8+ T cells in alopecia areata. Whole-study context: In an open-label trial, patients got 5 to 10 mg tofacitinib twice daily.

CDR1 and CDR2 (germline): KGHSH, LQKENI. The CDR3 is 12 amino acids. V lost 2 bases and J 3 bases, leaving 4 bases between the germline ends. Treatment reported: oral pan-JAK inhibitor, 5-10 mg twice daily. The starting material was CD8+ T cells sorted from blood, obtained at week 4, from a patient treated with tofacitinib. The receptor was isolated from a human donor with alopecia areata. This chain links TRBV18 with TRBJ1-1, with D unresolved. This chain's CDR3 is CASSPADTEAFF. The DNA of the CDR3 is TGTGCCAGCTCACCAGCGGACACTGAAGCTTTCTTT.